This record looks at one TCR beta chain sequence and its context. This specimen belongs to a study of identical twins. All of the donors were Caucasians in good health. J was trimmed by 9 bases and V by 4 bases; bases with no gene match: 10. This CDR3 comprises 14 residues. From germline, CDR1 is DFQATT and CDR2 SNEGSKA (reference sequence). A universal primer site arose from template switching, and cDNA bore unique molecular identifiers. TCRdb itself ran the 5' RACE reads through MiXCR, one entry per CDR3 protein. This table has hundreds of thousands of distinct CDR3 sequences, 21% appearing once. Separately, the same data were catalogued under a study of T cells expressing NK-cell markers. That work states: In sorted CD3+CD56+NKG2C+, CD3+CD56+NKG2C- and CD3+CD56-NKG2C+ T cells, TCR beta repertoires were obtained. Dominance of the CD3+CD56-NKG2C+ fraction by these clonotypes also held in a handful of donors.

The sequenced sample consisted of PBMCs. The sequence was collected from a young woman in good health. This chain links TRBV20-1 with TRBJ2-1; TRBD2 aligns across 9 bases. CDR3 residues: CSATSGGGAFEQFF. Written as DNA, the CDR3 is TGCAGTGCTACTTCTGGCGGGGGGGCCTTTGAGCAGTTCTTC.